This T cell receptor beta chain was identified in a study of blood T cells in healthy people across ages. Combining a sample-barcoded 5' primer with a J-beta primer mix, a second PCR ran for 7 to 11 cycles. Each CDR3 protein is one row after TCRdb ran MiXCR on the 5' RACE reads. Of fewer than 800,000 distinct CDR3 sequences in the sample, 20% to 25% were seen once. This clonotype was seen more than once but under ten times. Germline V gene lookup returns CDR1 SQVTM and CDR2 ANQGSEA. This CDR3 contains 15 residues. Deletions cut 7 bases from V and 5 bases from J, with 23 bases between. This same sample was also part of a study on T cells of mothers and their children.

V and J are TRBV29-1 and TRBJ2-5; tentative D call: TRBD2 (6 bases). This clonotype was obtained from a boy between 10 and 17 years old in good health. The sequenced sample was blood. The CDR3 DNA reads as TGCAGCGCCGAAATTGGGGGAGGCGTGGAGGAGACCCAGTACTTC. Encoded protein: CSAEIGGGVEETQYF.